This T cell receptor (beta chain) derives from a study of technical replicates of blood from a few donors. The germline V and J ends were trimmed by 4 bases and 0 bases, with 15 bases remaining between them. The CDR3 spans 16 residues. CDR1 is MNHEY and CDR2 is SVGAGI in the germline V gene. Assay: immunoSEQ multiplex PCR; the TCRdb copy retains only in-frame clones and omits some. The sample records about 74,000 clones, around nine tenths being singletons. The source is a human donor in good health. The V gene is TRBV6-5, the J gene TRBJ1-2; D possibly corresponds to TRBD1 (6 bases). Material for sequencing was T cells isolated from PBMCs. CDR3 region: CASSWVKGGSNYGYTF. CDR3 nucleotide sequence: TGTGCCAGCAGTTGGGTCAAGGGGGGGTCTAACTATGGCTACACCTTC.